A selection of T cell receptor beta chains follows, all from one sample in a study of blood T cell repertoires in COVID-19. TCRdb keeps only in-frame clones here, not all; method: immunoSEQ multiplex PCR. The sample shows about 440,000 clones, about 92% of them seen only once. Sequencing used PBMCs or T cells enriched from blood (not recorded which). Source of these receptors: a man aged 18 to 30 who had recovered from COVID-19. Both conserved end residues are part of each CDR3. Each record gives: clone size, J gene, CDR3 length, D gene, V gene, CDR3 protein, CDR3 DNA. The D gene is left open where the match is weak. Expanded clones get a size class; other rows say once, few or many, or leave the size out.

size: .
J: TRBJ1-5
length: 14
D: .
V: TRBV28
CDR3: CASSFWGDNQPQHF
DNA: TGTGCCAGCAGTTTTTGGGGGGACAATCAGCCCCAGCATTTT

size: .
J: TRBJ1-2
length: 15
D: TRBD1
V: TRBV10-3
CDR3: CAISESRDRGLGYTF
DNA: TGTGCCATCAGTGAGTCGAGGGACAGGGGGCTCGGCTACACCTTC

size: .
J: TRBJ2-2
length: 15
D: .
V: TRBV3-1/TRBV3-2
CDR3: CASSPPSTVTGELFF
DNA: TGTGCCAGCAGCCCCCCATCAACAGTAACCGGGGAGCTGTTTTTT

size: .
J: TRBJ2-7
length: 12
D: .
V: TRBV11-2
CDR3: CASSFGGYEQYF
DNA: TGTGCCAGCAGCTTTGGGGGGTACGAGCAGTACTTC

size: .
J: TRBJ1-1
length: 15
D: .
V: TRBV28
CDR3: CASSRGGPMNTEAFF
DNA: TGTGCCAGCAGTCGGGGGGGGCCAATGAACACTGAAGCTTTCTTT

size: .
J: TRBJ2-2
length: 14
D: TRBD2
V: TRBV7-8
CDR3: CASKAGGHTGELFF
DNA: TGTGCCAGCAAGGCGGGGGGCCACACCGGGGAGCTGTTTTTT

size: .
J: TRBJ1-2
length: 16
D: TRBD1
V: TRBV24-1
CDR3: CATSDPGTGAVGGYTF
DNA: TGTGCCACCAGTGACCCCGGGACAGGGGCGGTCGGTGGCTACACCTTC

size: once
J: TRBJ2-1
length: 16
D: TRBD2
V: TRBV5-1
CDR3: CASSSARLAGGGEQFF
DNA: TGCGCCAGCAGCTCAGCAAGACTAGCGGGAGGGGGTGAGCAGTTCTTC

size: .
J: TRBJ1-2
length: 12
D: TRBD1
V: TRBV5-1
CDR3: CASSPDRDGYTF
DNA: TGCGCCAGCAGCCCGGACAGGGATGGCTACACCTTC

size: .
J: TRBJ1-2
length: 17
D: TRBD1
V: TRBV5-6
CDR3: CASSLPGQGASLIGYTF
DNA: TGTGCCAGCAGCCTACCGGGACAGGGGGCGTCGTTAATTGGCTACACCTTC

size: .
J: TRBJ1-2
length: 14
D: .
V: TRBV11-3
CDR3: CASSLEAGGMGYTF
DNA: TGTGCCAGCAGCTTAGAAGCGGGGGGCATGGGCTACACCTTC

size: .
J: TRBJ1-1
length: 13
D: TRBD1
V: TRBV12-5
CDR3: CASGSTGGTEAFF
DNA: TGTGCTAGTGGTTCGACAGGGGGCACTGAAGCTTTCTTT

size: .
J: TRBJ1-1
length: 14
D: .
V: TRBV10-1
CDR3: CASSWRAPNTEAFF
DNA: TGCGCCAGCAGTTGGAGGGCACCGAACACTGAAGCTTTCTTT

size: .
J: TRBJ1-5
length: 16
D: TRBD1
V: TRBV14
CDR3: CASSRPRGDSNQPQHF
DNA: TGTGCCAGCAGCCGCCCCAGGGGGGATAGCAATCAGCCCCAGCATTTT

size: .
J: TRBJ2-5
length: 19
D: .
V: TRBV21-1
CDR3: CASSKRELAGVCGEETQYF
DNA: TGTGCCAGCAGCAAAAGAGAACTAGCGGGAGTTTGTGGGGAAGAGACCCAGTACTTC

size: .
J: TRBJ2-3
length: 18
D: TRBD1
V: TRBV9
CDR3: CASSVNFAGGFGTDTQYF
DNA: TGTGCCAGCAGCGTAAATTTTGCAGGGGGATTCGGCACAGATACGCAGTATTTT

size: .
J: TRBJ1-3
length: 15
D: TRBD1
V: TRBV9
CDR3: CASRPDRGSGNTIYF
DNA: TGTGCCAGCAGGCCGGACAGGGGGTCTGGAAACACCATATATTTT

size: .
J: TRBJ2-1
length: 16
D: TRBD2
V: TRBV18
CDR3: CASSQNSGSSYNEQFF
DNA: TGTGCCAGCTCACAAAATAGCGGGAGCTCCTACAATGAGCAGTTCTTC

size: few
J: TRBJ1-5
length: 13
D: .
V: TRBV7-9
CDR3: CASSSQGGQPQHF
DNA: TGTGCCAGCAGCTCCCAAGGGGGTCAGCCCCAGCATTTT

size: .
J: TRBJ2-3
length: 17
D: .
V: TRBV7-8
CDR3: CASSLVGPPGLYDTQYF
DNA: TGTGCCAGCAGCTTAGTTGGCCCCCCGGGTTTATACGATACGCAGTATTTT

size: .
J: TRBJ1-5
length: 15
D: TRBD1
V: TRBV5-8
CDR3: CASSLQYRGNQPQHF
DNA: TGTGCCAGCAGCCTGCAATACAGGGGAAATCAGCCCCAGCATTTT

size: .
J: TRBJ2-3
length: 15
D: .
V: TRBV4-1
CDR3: CASSQLSRVLSTQYF
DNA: TGCGCCAGCAGCCAACTATCCCGGGTGTTGAGTACGCAGTATTTT

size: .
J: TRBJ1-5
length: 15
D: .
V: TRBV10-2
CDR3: CASRETGIRDQPQHF
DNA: TGCGCCAGCAGGGAAACAGGGATTCGGGATCAGCCCCAGCATTTT

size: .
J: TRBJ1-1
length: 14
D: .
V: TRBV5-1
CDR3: CASSAGPLNTEAFF
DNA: TGCGCCAGCAGCGCGGGACCCTTGAACACTGAAGCTTTCTTT

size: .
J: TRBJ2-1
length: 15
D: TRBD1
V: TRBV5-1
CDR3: CASSAGTGPNLEQFF
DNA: TGCGCCAGCAGCGCGGGGACAGGGCCGAACCTTGAGCAGTTCTTC

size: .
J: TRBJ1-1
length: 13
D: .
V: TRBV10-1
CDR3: CASSESPSREAFF
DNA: TGCGCCAGCAGTGAGTCGCCCTCCAGAGAAGCTTTCTTT

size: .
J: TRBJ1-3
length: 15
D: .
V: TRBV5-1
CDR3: CASSQGTEPGNTIYF
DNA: TGCGCCAGCAGCCAGGGGACGGAACCTGGAAACACCATATATTTT

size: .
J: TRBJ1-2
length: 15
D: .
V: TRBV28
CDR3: CASTFSLGVLRGYTF
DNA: TGTGCCAGCACTTTCTCCCTCGGGGTATTACGTGGCTACACCTTC

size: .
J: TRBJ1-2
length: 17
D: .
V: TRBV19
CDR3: CASSIVGRETANYGYTF
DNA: TGTGCCAGTAGTATAGTCGGTCGGGAGACAGCTAACTATGGCTACACCTTC

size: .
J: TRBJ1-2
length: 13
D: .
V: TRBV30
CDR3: CAKSEGTNYGYTF
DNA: TGTGCGAAGAGTGAGGGTACCAACTATGGCTACACCTTC

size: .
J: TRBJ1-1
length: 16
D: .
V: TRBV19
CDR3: CASSIVSGNSKAEAFF
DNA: TGTGCCAGTAGTATAGTTTCCGGGAATAGCAAGGCTGAAGCTTTCTTT

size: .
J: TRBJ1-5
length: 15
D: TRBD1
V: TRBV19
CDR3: CASRSDRSREQPQHF
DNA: TGTGCCAGTAGGTCGGACAGGTCAAGAGAGCAGCCCCAGCATTTT

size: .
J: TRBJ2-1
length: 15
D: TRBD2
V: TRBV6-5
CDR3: CASSSSGGPYNEQFF
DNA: TGTGCCAGCAGTTCGAGCGGGGGACCATACAATGAGCAGTTCTTC

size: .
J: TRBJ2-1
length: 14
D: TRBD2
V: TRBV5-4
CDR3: CASFRAGGSNEQFF
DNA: TGTGCCAGCTTCAGGGCGGGGGGGTCCAATGAGCAGTTCTTC

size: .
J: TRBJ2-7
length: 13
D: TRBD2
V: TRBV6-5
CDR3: CASGRAGRNEQYF
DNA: TGTGCCAGCGGACGAGCCGGGAGGAACGAGCAGTACTTC

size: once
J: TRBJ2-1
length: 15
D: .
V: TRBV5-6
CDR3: CASSWRASSYNEQFF
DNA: TGTGCCAGCAGCTGGCGGGCCAGCTCCTACAATGAGCAGTTCTTC

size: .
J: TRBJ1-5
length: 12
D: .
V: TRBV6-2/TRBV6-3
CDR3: CASSPGNQPQHF
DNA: TGTGCCAGCAGTCCAGGGAATCAGCCCCAGCATTTT

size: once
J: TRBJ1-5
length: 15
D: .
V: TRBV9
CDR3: CASSVGEGRNQPQHF
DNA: TGTGCCAGCAGCGTAGGCGAGGGCAGGAATCAGCCCCAGCATTTT

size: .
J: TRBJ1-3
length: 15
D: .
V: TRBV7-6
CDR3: CASSLGTASGNTIYF
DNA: TGTGCCAGCAGCTTAGGGACTGCATCTGGAAACACCATATATTTT

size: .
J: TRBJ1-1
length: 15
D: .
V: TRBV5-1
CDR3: CASSLGTEMNTEAFF
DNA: TGCGCCAGCAGCTTGGGGACAGAGATGAACACTGAAGCTTTCTTT

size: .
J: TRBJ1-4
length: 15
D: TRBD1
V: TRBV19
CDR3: CASSISGTGNEKLFF
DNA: TGTGCCAGTAGTATCTCCGGGACAGGGAATGAAAAACTGTTTTTT

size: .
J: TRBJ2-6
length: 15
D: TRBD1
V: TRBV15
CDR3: CATSPDRAGANVLTF
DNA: TGTGCCACCAGCCCTGACAGGGCTGGGGCCAACGTCCTGACTTTC

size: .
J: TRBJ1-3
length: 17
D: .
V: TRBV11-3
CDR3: CASSLGYAASSGNTIYF
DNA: TGTGCCAGCAGCTTAGGCTACGCGGCCAGCTCTGGAAACACCATATATTTT

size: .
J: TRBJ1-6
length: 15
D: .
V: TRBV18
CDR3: CASSPGRGTNSPLHF
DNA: TGTGCCAGCTCACCCGGGAGAGGGACTAATTCACCCCTCCACTTT

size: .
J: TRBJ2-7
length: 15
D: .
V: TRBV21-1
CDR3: CASSNLGRWRYEQYF
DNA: TGTGCCAGCAGCAACCTTGGGCGGTGGAGGTACGAGCAGTACTTC

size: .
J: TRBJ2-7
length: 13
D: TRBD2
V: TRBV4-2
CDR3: CASSQEDGREQYF
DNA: TGTGCCAGCAGCCAAGAAGACGGGAGGGAGCAGTACTTC

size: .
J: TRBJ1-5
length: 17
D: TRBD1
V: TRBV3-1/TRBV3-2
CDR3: CASSHSQDRGFHQPQHF
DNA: TGTGCCAGCAGCCACTCTCAGGACAGGGGATTCCATCAGCCCCAGCATTTT

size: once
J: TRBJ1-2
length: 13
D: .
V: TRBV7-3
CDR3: CASSPGAGEGYTF
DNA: TGTGCCAGCAGCCCCGGGGCGGGGGAAGGCTACACCTTC

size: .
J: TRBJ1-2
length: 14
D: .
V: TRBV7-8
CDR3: CASSLIRGEGGYTF
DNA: TGTGCCAGCAGCCTCATCAGGGGCGAGGGTGGCTACACCTTC

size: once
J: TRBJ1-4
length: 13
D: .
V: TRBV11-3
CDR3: CASGFTGNEKLFF
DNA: TGTGCCAGCGGATTTACAGGGAATGAAAAACTGTTTTTT

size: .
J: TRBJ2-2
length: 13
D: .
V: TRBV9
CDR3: CASSPGRSGELFF
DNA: TGTGCCAGCAGCCCGGGTAGATCCGGGGAGCTGTTTTTT

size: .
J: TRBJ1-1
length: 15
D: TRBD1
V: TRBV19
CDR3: CASSMGDSRLTEAFF
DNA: TGTGCCAGTAGTATGGGGGACAGTCGGCTCACTGAAGCTTTCTTT

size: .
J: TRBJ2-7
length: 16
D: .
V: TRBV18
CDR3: CASSPYTGTPTYEQYF
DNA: TGTGCCAGCTCACCTTATACCGGGACACCTACCTACGAGCAGTACTTC

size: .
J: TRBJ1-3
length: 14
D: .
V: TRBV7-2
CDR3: CASSLTGSGNTIYF
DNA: TGTGCCAGCAGCCTAACAGGGTCGGGAAACACCATATATTTT

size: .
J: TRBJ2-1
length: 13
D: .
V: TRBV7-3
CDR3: CASSRTGNGGPFF
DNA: TGTGCCAGCAGCAGAACGGGGAATGGAGGCCCGTTCTTC

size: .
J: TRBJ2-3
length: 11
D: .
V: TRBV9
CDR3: CASSVGDTQYF
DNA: TGTGCCAGCAGCGTCGGGGATACGCAGTATTTT

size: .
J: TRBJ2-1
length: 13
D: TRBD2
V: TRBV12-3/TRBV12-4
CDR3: CASSGGLANEQFF
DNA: TGTGCCAGCAGTGGAGGACTAGCGAATGAGCAGTTCTTC

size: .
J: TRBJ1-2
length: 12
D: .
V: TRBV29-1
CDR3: CSVDLTGLGYTF
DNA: TGCAGCGTTGACCTGACAGGCTTGGGCTACACCTTC

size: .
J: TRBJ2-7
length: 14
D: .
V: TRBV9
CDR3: CASSVPGHIYEQYF
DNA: TGTGCCAGCAGCGTTCCGGGACACATCTACGAGCAGTACTTC